A single sample gave rise to the 14 T cell receptor beta chains below, sequenced in a study of sequential checkpoint blockade in melanoma. Treatment: randomized to nivolumab then ipilimumab (arm A) or the reverse (arm B). Data came from immunoSEQ multiplex PCR; TCRdb stores just in-frame clones and leaves some out. The sample comprises around 10,000 clones, more than 20% of which are singletons, and around 15% rests with the top ten. The starting material was tumor tissue (inferred from file names), obtained from a patient given nivolumab and ipilimumab in sequence. These receptors all stem from a human donor with melanoma.

This clone is classed as medium-sized. The chain combines TRBV28 with TRBJ1-5; TRBD1 is a possible D gene (6 bases). Germline CDR1 and CDR2: MDHEN and SYDVKM. The CDR3 consists of 17 residues. V lost 5 bases and J 7 bases, leaving 24 bases between the germline ends. DNA of the CDR3: TGTGCCAGCAGTAACGTCGGGAGACAGGAGGTCATCCAGCCCCAGCATTTT. The encoded protein is CASSNVGRQEVIQPQHF.

This sequence joins TRBV6-8 and TRBJ1-1, with no clear D. Germline CDR1 and CDR2: MNHGY and SAAAGT. The ends were cut back, 5 bases at V and 8 bases at J, with 12 bases in the middle. This CDR3 region has 12 residues. This chain's CDR3 is CASSKGQVEAFF. The CDR3 coding sequence is TGTGCCAGCAGTAAGGGTCAGGTCGAAGCTTTCTTT.

This clone showed up many times. The V gene is TRBV11-3, the J gene TRBJ2-7; D is ambiguous. V dropped 1 base and J dropped 0 bases, with 7 bases sitting between them. Germline V gene lookup returns CDR1 SGHNT and CDR2 YENEEA. This CDR3 is 14 amino acids long. The CDR3 reads CASSLGALSYEQYF. In DNA, the CDR3 is TGTGCCAGCAGCTTAGGCGCGCTCTCCTACGAGCAGTACTTC.

This clone showed up just a few times. The V and J genes are TRBV11-3 and TRBJ2-3, with 7 bases that match TRBD2. CDR3 length: 18 amino acids. Germline CDR1 and CDR2: SGHNT and YENEEA. Unmatched junction bases numbered 16, after V lost 5 bases and J lost 2 bases. CDR3 coding DNA: TGTGCCAGCAGCACCTCTAGCGGTCCCAGCCGATTCACAGATACGCAGTATTTT. It translates to CASSTSSGPSRFTDTQYF.

This clone was seen ten or more times. The CDR3 loop is CASSLSLANEKLFF. The DNA for the CDR3 is TGTGCCAGCAGTCTCTCGCTCGCTAATGAAAAACTGTTTTTT. The chain couples TRBV11-3 to TRBJ1-4; D ambiguous. Germline CDR1 is SGHNT and CDR2 is YENEEA. Trimming removed 6 bases at V and 3 bases at J, with 11 bases between. The CDR3 spans 14 residues. Using reference TRBV11-3 and TRBJ1-4 for the parts outside the CDR3, the full variable domain is EAGVVQSPRYKIIEKKQPVAFWCNPISGHNTLYWYLQNLGQGPELLIRYENEEAVDDSQLPKDRFSAERLKGVDSTLKIQPAELGDSAVYLCASSLSLANEKLFFGSGTQLSVL.

The table lists this clone with many counts. The V and J genes are TRBV11-3 and TRBJ2-2; D remains ambiguous. V was clipped by 6 bases and J by 0 bases, with 8 bases between them. Per the germline V gene, CDR1 is SGHNT and CDR2 is YENEEA. The CDR3 length is 14 residues. The CDR3 spells CASSRLPNTGELFF. The CDR3 DNA sequence: TGTGCCAGCAGTCGCCTCCCGAACACCGGGGAGCTGTTTTTT.

The chain has TRBV7-6 and TRBJ2-3; 14 bases map to TRBD2. Unmatched junction bases numbered 10, after V lost 5 bases and J lost 12 bases. Germline CDR1 and CDR2: SGHVS and FNYEAQ. This CDR3 has 15 residues. The CDR3, as DNA: TGTGCCAGCAGCCCTGGCAGCGGACTAGCGGGGGGACAGTATTTT. Protein: CASSPGSGLAGGQYF.

The V and J genes are TRBV19 and TRBJ2-1, with D perhaps matching TRBD2 (6 bases). Germline V gives CDR1 LNHDA, CDR2 SQIVND (reference sequence). The CDR3 totals 13 residues. V lost 7 bases and J 4 bases, leaving 11 bases between the germline ends. The CDR3 DNA is TGTGCCAGTACCCCGGGGGAGTACAATGAGCAGTTCTTC. Its translation is CASTPGEYNEQFF.

This clone was found a few times. The chain carries TRBV11-3 and TRBJ2-2; TRBD2 matches 8 bases. CDR3 length: 15 amino acids. Trimming cost V 5 bases and J 5 bases; bases outside gene matches: 7. Germline values: CDR1 SGHNT, CDR2 YENEEA. In DNA, the CDR3 is TGTGCCAGCAGCAACAGGACTAGCCTGACCGGGGAGCTGTTTTTT. This sequence encodes CASSNRTSLTGELFF.

The chain is built from TRBV18 and TRBJ2-5; D gene uncertain. Trimming shortened V by 3 bases and J by 5 bases, and 16 bases separated the two germline ends. The length of the CDR3 is 15 residues. CDR1 KGHSH and CDR2 LQKENI come from the germline V gene. CDR3 bases: TGTGCCAGCTCACCCCGTAGAACTTGGTATGAGACCCAGTACTTC. Encoded protein: CASSPRRTWYETQYF. The complete variable domain, with remaining parts taken from reference TRBV18 and TRBJ2-5, reads NAGVMQNPRHLVRRRGQEARLRCSPMKGHSHVYWYRQLPEEGLKFMVYLQKENIIDESGMPKERFSAEFPKEGPSILRIQQVVRGDSAAYFCASSPRRTWYETQYFGPGTRLLVL.

This clone was observed at least ten times. The chain combines TRBV6-8 with TRBJ2-5; D is possibly TRBD1 or TRBD2 (5 bases each). There are 17 residues in the CDR3. Trimming removed 2 bases from V and 1 base from J, with 17 bases in between. Germline V gene data show CDR1 as MNHGY and CDR2 as SAAAGT. The CDR3 nucleotides are TGTGCCAGCAGTTACACCTCAGGACGGGGACCCCAAGAGACCCAGTACTTC. Its protein is CASSYTSGRGPQETQYF.

This clone appeared many times. The CDR3 region has the DNA TGTGCCAGCAGCTTGGCGGGGGCAGGGCCGAACACTGAAGCTTTCTTT. It codes for CASSLAGAGPNTEAFF. V usage is TRBV11-3 and J usage is TRBJ1-1; weak D call: TRBD1 (6 bases). Looked up from germline, CDR1 is SGHNT and CDR2 is YENEEA. V was trimmed by 3 bases and J by 1 base, leaving 15 bases between them. The CDR3 spans 16 residues.

In its sample, this clone was seen many times. The chain couples TRBV11-3 to TRBJ2-5, with D possibly matching TRBD1 (6 bases). Germline lookup yields CDR1 SGHNT and CDR2 YENEEA. The CDR3 runs to 16 residues. V was shortened by 1 base and J by 5 bases, with 17 bases between the two germline ends. This chain's CDR3 is CASSLGLTAGAETQYF. The CDR3, as DNA: TGTGCCAGCAGCTTAGGCCTCACAGCAGGGGCGGAGACCCAGTACTTC.

At least ten counts were recorded for this clone. The junction does not match germline at one end; this may be a read error. This chain joins TRBV6-8 and TRBJ2-3; TRBD1 matches at 9 bases. CDR1 and CDR2 (germline): MNHGY, SAAAGT. This CDR3 region has 13 residues. The DNA of the CDR3 is TGTGCCAGCAGTTACCCCCCGGGACAGGGTTCGCATTTT. This encodes CASSYPPGQGSHF.